Following are 30 T cell receptor beta chains from one sample sequenced in a study of CD8 T cells in ankylosing spondylitis. TCRdb fed the 5' RACE reads into MiXCR, producing one record per CDR3 protein. This sample yields about 240,000 distinct CDR3 sequences, of which 8% to 10% are seen a single time; approximately 5% belongs to the top ten. The specimen sequenced was blood, either unsorted or a sorted T cell fraction (not recorded which). All receptors derive from a female donor with ankylosing spondylitis or in good health (not recorded which).

This clonotype came up many times. This chain joins TRBV20-1 and TRBJ2-1; no definite D call. V lost 0 bases and J 2 bases, leaving 11 bases between the germline ends. This CDR3 spans 15 amino acids. Germline V CDR1 and CDR2: DFQATT, SNEGSKA (reference sequence). The CDR3 loop reads CSARENLLTYNEQFF. CDR3 nucleotides: TGCAGTGCTAGAGAAAATCTACTCACCTACAATGAGCAGTTCTTC.

The sample holds many counts of this clonotype. This sequence joins TRBV29-1 and TRBJ2-7; D may be TRBD1 (5 bases). Germline CDR1 SQVTM, CDR2 ANQGSEA. The CDR3 totals 13 residues. V was pared by 4 bases and J by 5 bases, with 15 bases between. In nucleotides, the CDR3 is TGCAGCGTTGGTAAAACAGGAGCCGACGAGCAGTACTTC. It encodes CSVGKTGADEQYF.

This clonotype was recorded at least ten times. The chain employs TRBV28 and TRBJ1-3; D not certain. The CDR3 is made up of 14 amino acids. Germline assignment: CDR1 MDHEN and CDR2 SYDVKM. V lost 7 bases, J lost 0 bases, and 10 bases lay in between. The CDR3 DNA sequence: TGTGCCAGCATCGGGTCGGGCTCTGGAAACACCATATATTTT. Translated, it gives CASIGSGSGNTIYF. The full variable domain, rest sourced from reference TRBV28 and TRBJ1-3, is DVKVTQSSRYLVKRTGEKVFLECVQDMDHENMFWYRQDPGLGLRLIYFSYDVKMKEKGDIPEGYSVSREKKERFSLILESASTNQTSMYLCASIGSGSGNTIYFGEGSWLTVV.

This clonotype was found many times. Here the CDR3 reads CSAMGQANSPLHF. CDR3 nucleotide sequence: TGCAGTGCTATGGGACAGGCGAATTCACCCCTCCACTTT. V and J are TRBV20-1 and TRBJ1-6; 8 positions match TRBD1. The germline CDR1 and CDR2 sequences are DFQATT and SNEGSKA (reference sequence). This CDR3 contains 13 residues. The V and J ends lost 4 bases and 7 bases, in that order; junction bases with no gene match: 3.

This clonotype appeared many times. V is TRBV5-1 and J is TRBJ1-4, with a weak D call TRBD1 (5 bases). Trimming cost V 3 bases and J 8 bases, with 20 bases left between them. The CDR3 sequence is 16 residues long. Germline V gives CDR1 SGHRS, CDR2 YFSETQ. The DNA for the CDR3 is TGCGCCAGCAGCTCGAGGGCAGGGAACGTCGGGGAAAAACTGTTTTTT. Translation gives CASSSRAGNVGEKLFF.

There are many counts of this clonotype. J is TRBJ2-1 and V is TRBV4-3; D unresolved. Germline-derived CDR1 and CDR2 are LGHNA and YSLEER. The V end was cut by 0 bases, the J end by 8 bases, with 8 bases between. CDR3 length: 13 amino acids. CDR3 in amino acids: CASSQDFMDEQFF. The CDR3 DNA sequence: TGCGCCAGCAGCCAAGATTTCATGGATGAGCAGTTCTTC.

This clonotype appeared a few times. The chain links TRBV2 to TRBJ2-7, with 7 bases that match TRBD2. Germline CDR1 and CDR2: SNHLY and FYNNEI. V dropped 7 bases and J dropped 4; count of bases not matched to a gene: 7. The CDR3 sequence is 13 residues long. The CDR3 nucleotides are TGTGCCAGCACGACTAGCATCGCGTACGAGCAGTACTTC. Translation: CASTTSIAYEQYF.

This clonotype was seen ten or more times. The gene calls are TRBV27 and TRBJ1-2, with a possible D match to TRBD1 (6 bases). The germline V gene has CDR1 MNHEY and CDR2 SMNVEV (reference sequence). Trimming stripped 3 bases from V and 4 bases from J, with 12 bases between. The CDR3 consists of 14 residues. This CDR3 is CASSLGARGYGYTF. In nucleotides, the CDR3 is TGTGCCAGCAGTTTGGGGGCGCGGGGCTATGGCTACACCTTC.

This clonotype came up many times. The V call is TRBV29-1, the J call TRBJ2-3; TRBD2 might be the D (5 bases). Per germline, CDR1 SQVTM and CDR2 ANQGSEA. V shed 4 bases and J shed 2 bases, with 10 bases lying between them. The CDR3 spans 13 residues. CDR3 residues: CSVVGRYTDTQYF. The CDR3 DNA reads as TGCAGCGTTGTGGGGAGATACACAGATACGCAGTATTTT.

This clonotype was found many times. The chain uses TRBV20-1 and TRBJ2-4; D gene uncertain. The germline V gene has CDR1 DFQATT and CDR2 SNEGSKA (reference sequence). The CDR3 sequence is 12 residues long. Deletions cut 2 bases from V and 9 bases from J, with 11 bases between. In nucleotides, the CDR3 is TGCAGTGCTAGAAATAACCCAACCATTCAGTACTTC. Residues: CSARNNPTIQYF.

This clonotype was seen repeatedly, ten times or more. V and J are TRBV4-3 and TRBJ2-5, with no clear D. Trimming pared 0 bases from V and 7 bases from J, leaving 9 bases between. Per germline, CDR1 LGHNA and CDR2 YSLEER. This CDR3 spans 13 amino acids. CDR3 bases: TGCGCCAGCAGCCAAGATCCTGGCGGGACCCAGTACTTC. As protein: CASSQDPGGTQYF.

This clonotype was observed at least ten times. The chain is built from TRBV7-9 and TRBJ2-1; D uncertain. CDR3 size: 12 residues. CDR1 and CDR2 (germline): SEHNR, FQNEAQ (reference sequence). V gave up 0 bases and J gave up 8 bases, with 5 bases separating them. The CDR3 sequence: CASSLAMYEQFF. CDR3 bases: TGTGCCAGCAGCTTAGCGATGTATGAGCAGTTCTTC.

This clonotype was detected ten times or more. CDR3 DNA sequence: TGCAGCGTTGACAAGCTTCAGGAGACCCAGTACTTC. It specifies CSVDKLQETQYF. This chain connects TRBV29-1 to TRBJ2-5, with D unresolved. Germline CDR1 reads SQVTM; CDR2 reads ANQGSEA. The ends were cut back, 3 bases at V and 5 bases at J, with 10 bases in the middle. The CDR3 sequence is 12 residues long.

This clonotype showed up many times. The CDR3 protein is CASSITSGAYNEQFF. The CDR3 DNA reads TGTGCCAGCAGCATTACTAGCGGGGCCTACAATGAGCAGTTCTTC. This rearrangement joins TRBV7-9 to TRBJ2-1; 10 nucleotides align to TRBD2. After removal of 5 bases from V and 2 bases from J, the junction contained 3 bases not matched to a gene. Germline CDR1 SEHNR, CDR2 FQNEAQ (reference sequence). The CDR3 runs 15 residues.

This clonotype was counted many times. The chain links TRBV20-1 to TRBJ2-5, with 10 bases matching TRBD1. The CDR3 contains 11 residues. Germline trimming cut 7 bases from V and 4 bases from J; bases unmatched to any gene: 0. Germline-derived CDR1 and CDR2 are DFQATT and SNEGSKA (reference sequence). The CDR3 nucleotides are TGCAGTGGGGACAGGGGAGAGACCCAGTACTTC. The encoded protein is CSGDRGETQYF.

Notes on this clonotype: A read error may explain this, as a much larger clone is one base away. The V call is TRBV7-2, the J call TRBJ2-2; maybe TRBD2 (6 bases). CDR3 length: 15 amino acids. The germline V gene encodes CDR1 SGHTA and CDR2 FQGNSA. The CDR3 loop reads CASSPVGGRTRELFF. In DNA, the CDR3 is TGTGCCAGCAGCCCCGTTGGAGGGCGCACCAGGGAGCTGTTTTTT.

This clonotype has ten or more counts. The gene calls are TRBV7-6 and TRBJ1-5, with unresolved D. V lost 5 bases and J 1 base, leaving 9 bases between the germline ends. Germline V CDR1 and CDR2: SGHVS, FNYEAQ. This CDR3 contains 14 residues. The CDR3 DNA follows: TGTGCCAGCAGCCCGTTGGACAGCAATCAGCCCCAGCATTTT. Encoded protein: CASSPLDSNQPQHF.

This clonotype was counted many times. The V gene is TRBV5-1, the J gene TRBJ2-2; 9 bases agree with TRBD1. CDR3 length equals 15 residues. With 4 bases clipped from V and 6 bases from J, the junction kept 7 bases outside the gene matches. CDR1 and CDR2 from the germline V gene are SGHRS and YFSETQ. This CDR3 reads CASSIGQGKPGELFF. CDR3 DNA: TGCGCCAGCAGCATCGGACAGGGGAAGCCCGGGGAGCTGTTTTTT. Supplemented by reference TRBV5-1 and TRBJ2-2, the full variable domain reads KAGVTQTPRYLIKTRGQQVTLSCSPISGHRSVSWYQQTPGQGLQFLFEYFSETQRNKGNFPGRFSGRQFSNSRSEMNVSTLELGDSALYLCASSIGQGKPGELFFGEGSRLTVL.

This clonotype has a handful of counts. The chain combines TRBV7-9 with TRBJ2-1, with D unresolved. The CDR3 is 14 residues long. The V gene's germline CDR1 is SEHNR and CDR2 FQNEAQ (reference sequence). V lost 1 base, J lost 6 bases, and 10 bases lay in between. In DNA, the CDR3 is TGTGCCAGCAGCTTAGACACCTTGGCCAATGAGCAGTTCTTC. This encodes CASSLDTLANEQFF.

The sample holds many counts of this clonotype. One junction end does not reproduce the germline sequence, and a read error may be involved. The chain employs TRBV18 and TRBJ1-1; D ambiguous. This CDR3 has 9 amino acids. Germline V CDR1 and CDR2: KGHSH, LQKENI. Here the CDR3 reads CASSPPLIF. The CDR3 region has the DNA TGTGCCAGCTCACCCCCATTGATCTTT.

This clonotype appeared a few times. V usage is TRBV7-2 and J usage is TRBJ2-7, with 14 bases aligning to TRBD2. CDR1 and CDR2 from the germline V gene are SGHTA and FQGNSA. The CDR3 has 15 amino acids. The V segment lost 5 bases and the J segment 6 bases; nucleotides outside the gene matches: 6. In DNA, the CDR3 is TGTGCCAGCAGCCTACGACTAGCGGGAGGGAGCGAGCAGTACTTC. It codes for CASSLRLAGGSEQYF. The full variable domain, rest sourced from reference TRBV7-2 and TRBJ2-7, is GAGVSQSPSNKVTEKGKDVELRCDPISGHTALYWYRQSLGQGLEFLIYFQGNSAPDKSGLPSDRFSAERTGGSVSTLTIQRTQQEDSAVYLCASSLRLAGGSEQYFGPGTRLTVT.

V is TRBV5-1 and J is TRBJ1-5; possible D gene TRBD1, 6 bases. Deletions cut 4 bases from V and 1 base from J, with 15 bases between. Germline V CDR1 and CDR2: SGHRS, YFSETQ. The CDR3 consists of 16 residues. The CDR3 sequence: CASSGDPGASNQPQHF. CDR3 bases: TGCGCCAGCAGCGGCGACCCGGGGGCGAGCAATCAGCCCCAGCATTTT.

In its sample, this clonotype was seen many times. The chain is built from TRBV6-2 or TRBV6-3 and TRBJ2-7; weak D call: TRBD2 (5 bases). This CDR3 spans 11 amino acids. The germline V gene encodes CDR1 MNHEY and CDR2 SVGEGT. V lost 6 bases to trimming and J lost 4 bases, with 7 bases between them. CDR3 nucleotides: TGTGCCAGCAGACGAGGGTACGAGCAGTACTTC. It codes for CASRRGYEQYF.

This clonotype came up many times. The V gene is TRBV12-3 or TRBV12-4, the J gene TRBJ1-2, with D possibly TRBD1 on 6 matching bases. This CDR3 has 13 amino acids. Trimming stripped 6 bases from V and 8 bases from J, with 16 bases between. CDR3 bases: TGTGCCAGCAGCACAGACAGGATCCGGGGCTACACCTTC. Translation: CASSTDRIRGYTF.

This clonotype was recorded at least ten times. J is TRBJ2-7 and V is TRBV12-3 or TRBV12-4, with a possible D match to TRBD2 (6 bases). The CDR3 spans 14 residues. Trimming cost V 4 bases and J 1 base, with 11 bases left between them. CDR3 DNA: TGTGCCAGCAGTTACGGGCTAGCGTCCTACGAGCAGTACTTC. Translation: CASSYGLASYEQYF.

Ten or more counts support this clonotype. J is TRBJ2-1 and V is TRBV29-1; 13 nucleotides align to TRBD2. The CDR3 sequence is 16 residues long. Trimming removed 3 bases from V and 5 bases from J; junction bases left unmatched: 7. Germline CDR1 is SQVTM and CDR2 is ANQGSEA. The CDR3 DNA is TGCAGCGTTGACCCCGGACTAGCGGGAGTGAACAATGAGCAGTTCTTC. Protein: CSVDPGLAGVNNEQFF.

The gene calls are TRBV7-8 and TRBJ2-1; D not resolved. V shed 6 bases and J shed 0 bases, with 15 bases lying between them. The CDR3 contains 16 residues. Germline assignment: CDR1 SGHVS and CDR2 FQNEAQ. This CDR3 is CASSLAGRHSYNEQFF. In nucleotides, the CDR3 is TGTGCCAGCAGTTTGGCAGGCCGTCACTCCTACAATGAGCAGTTCTTC.

This clonotype was counted many times. The chain recombines TRBV2 with TRBJ2-2; weak D call: TRBD1 (5 bases). Trimming shortened V by 6 bases and J by 4 bases, and 9 bases separated the two germline ends. Looked up from germline, CDR1 is SNHLY and CDR2 is FYNNEI. The length of the CDR3 is 13 residues. CDR3 sequence: CASRGQSTGELFF. The CDR3 coding sequence is TGTGCCAGCAGGGGGCAGAGCACCGGGGAGCTGTTTTTT.

The table lists this clonotype with many counts. The chain employs TRBV9 and TRBJ1-5, with D possibly being TRBD1 (5 bases). Germline loops: CDR1 SGDLS, CDR2 YYNGEE. CDR3 length equals 16 residues. The V and J ends lost 3 bases and 2 bases respectively, with 15 bases between them. The CDR3 loop is CASSAGSAQGNQPQHF. DNA of the CDR3: TGTGCCAGCAGCGCGGGCTCCGCACAGGGCAATCAGCCCCAGCATTTT.

This clonotype was counted ten times or more. The chain has TRBV7-6 and TRBJ2-1; D may correspond to TRBD1 or TRBD2 (5 bases each). V was cut by 5 bases and J by 3 bases, with 11 bases left in between. Germline V gives CDR1 SGHVS, CDR2 FNYEAQ. This CDR3 has 14 amino acids. The CDR3 region has the DNA TGTGCCAGCAGCCCGGGACGCAACTACAATGAGCAGTTCTTC. Translating gives CASSPGRNYNEQFF.